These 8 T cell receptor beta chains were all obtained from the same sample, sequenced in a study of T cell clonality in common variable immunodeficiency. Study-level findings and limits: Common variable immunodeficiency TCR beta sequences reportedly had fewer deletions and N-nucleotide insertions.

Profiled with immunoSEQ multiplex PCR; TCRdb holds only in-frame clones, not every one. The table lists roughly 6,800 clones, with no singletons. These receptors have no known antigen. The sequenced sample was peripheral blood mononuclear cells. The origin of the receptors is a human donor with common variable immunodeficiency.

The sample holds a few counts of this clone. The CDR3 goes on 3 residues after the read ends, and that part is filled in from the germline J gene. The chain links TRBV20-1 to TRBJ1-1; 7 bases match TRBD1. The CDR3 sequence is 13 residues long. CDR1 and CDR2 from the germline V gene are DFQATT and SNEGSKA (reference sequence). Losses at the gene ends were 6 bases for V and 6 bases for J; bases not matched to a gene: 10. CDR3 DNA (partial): TGCAGTGCACCCACGCAGGGGGACCCTGAA. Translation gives CSAPTQGDPE. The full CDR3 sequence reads CSAPTQGDPEAFF.

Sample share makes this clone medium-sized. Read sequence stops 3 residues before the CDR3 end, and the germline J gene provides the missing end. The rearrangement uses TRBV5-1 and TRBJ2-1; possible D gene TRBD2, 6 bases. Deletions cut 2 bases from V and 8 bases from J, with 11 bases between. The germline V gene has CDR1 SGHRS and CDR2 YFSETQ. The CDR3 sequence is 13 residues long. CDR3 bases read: TGCGCCAGCAGCTTTGGAGGGGTTGATGAG. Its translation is CASSFGGVDE. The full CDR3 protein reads CASSFGGVDEQFF.

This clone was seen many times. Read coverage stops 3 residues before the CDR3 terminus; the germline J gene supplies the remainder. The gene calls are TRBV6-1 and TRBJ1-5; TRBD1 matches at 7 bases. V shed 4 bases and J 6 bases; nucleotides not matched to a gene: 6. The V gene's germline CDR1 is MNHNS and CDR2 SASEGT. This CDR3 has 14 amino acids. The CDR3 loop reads CASSADRTPQPQHF. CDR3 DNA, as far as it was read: TGTGCCAGCAGTGCGGACAGGACCCCTCAGCCC.

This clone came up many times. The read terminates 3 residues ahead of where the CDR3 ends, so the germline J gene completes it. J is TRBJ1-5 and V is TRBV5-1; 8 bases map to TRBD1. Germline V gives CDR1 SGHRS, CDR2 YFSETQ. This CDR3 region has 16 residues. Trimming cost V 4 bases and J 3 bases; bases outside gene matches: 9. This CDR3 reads CASSPGTGGDNQPQHF. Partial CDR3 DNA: TGCGCCAGCAGCCCAGGGACAGGCGGGGACAATCAGCCC.

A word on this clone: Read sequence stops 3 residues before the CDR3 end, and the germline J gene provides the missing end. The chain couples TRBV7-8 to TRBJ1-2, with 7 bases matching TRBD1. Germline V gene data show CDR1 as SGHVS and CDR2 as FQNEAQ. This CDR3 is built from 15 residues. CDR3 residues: CASSPSPDRAGIYTF. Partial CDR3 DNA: TGTGCCAGCAGCCCCTCCCCTGACAGGGCCGGAATT.

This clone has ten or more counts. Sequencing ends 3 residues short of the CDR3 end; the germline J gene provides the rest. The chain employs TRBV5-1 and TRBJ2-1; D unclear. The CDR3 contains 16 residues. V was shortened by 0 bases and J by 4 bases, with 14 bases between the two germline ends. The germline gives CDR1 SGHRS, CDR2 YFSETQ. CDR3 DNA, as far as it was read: TGCGCCAGCAGCTTGGTGGCGCGGTCGAGATACAATGAG. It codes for CASSLVARSRYNE. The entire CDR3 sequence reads CASSLVARSRYNEQFF.

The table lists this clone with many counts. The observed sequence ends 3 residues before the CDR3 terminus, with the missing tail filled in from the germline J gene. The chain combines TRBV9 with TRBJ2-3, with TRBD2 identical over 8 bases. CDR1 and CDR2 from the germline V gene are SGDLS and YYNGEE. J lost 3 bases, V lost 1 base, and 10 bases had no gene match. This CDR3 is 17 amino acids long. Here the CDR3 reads CASSVFSSSGRTDTQYF. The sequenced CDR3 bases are TGTGCCAGCAGCGTATTCTCATCCAGCGGGAGAACAGATACG.

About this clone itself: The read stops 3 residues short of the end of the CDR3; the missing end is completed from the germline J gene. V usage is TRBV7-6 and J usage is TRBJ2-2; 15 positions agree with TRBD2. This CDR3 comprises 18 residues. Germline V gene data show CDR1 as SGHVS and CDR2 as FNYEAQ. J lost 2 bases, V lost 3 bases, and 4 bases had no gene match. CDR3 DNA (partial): TGTGCCAGCAGCTTTGGACTAGCGGGAGGGGCTAACACCGGGGAG. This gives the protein CASSFGLAGGANTGE. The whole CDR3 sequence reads CASSFGLAGGANTGELFF.